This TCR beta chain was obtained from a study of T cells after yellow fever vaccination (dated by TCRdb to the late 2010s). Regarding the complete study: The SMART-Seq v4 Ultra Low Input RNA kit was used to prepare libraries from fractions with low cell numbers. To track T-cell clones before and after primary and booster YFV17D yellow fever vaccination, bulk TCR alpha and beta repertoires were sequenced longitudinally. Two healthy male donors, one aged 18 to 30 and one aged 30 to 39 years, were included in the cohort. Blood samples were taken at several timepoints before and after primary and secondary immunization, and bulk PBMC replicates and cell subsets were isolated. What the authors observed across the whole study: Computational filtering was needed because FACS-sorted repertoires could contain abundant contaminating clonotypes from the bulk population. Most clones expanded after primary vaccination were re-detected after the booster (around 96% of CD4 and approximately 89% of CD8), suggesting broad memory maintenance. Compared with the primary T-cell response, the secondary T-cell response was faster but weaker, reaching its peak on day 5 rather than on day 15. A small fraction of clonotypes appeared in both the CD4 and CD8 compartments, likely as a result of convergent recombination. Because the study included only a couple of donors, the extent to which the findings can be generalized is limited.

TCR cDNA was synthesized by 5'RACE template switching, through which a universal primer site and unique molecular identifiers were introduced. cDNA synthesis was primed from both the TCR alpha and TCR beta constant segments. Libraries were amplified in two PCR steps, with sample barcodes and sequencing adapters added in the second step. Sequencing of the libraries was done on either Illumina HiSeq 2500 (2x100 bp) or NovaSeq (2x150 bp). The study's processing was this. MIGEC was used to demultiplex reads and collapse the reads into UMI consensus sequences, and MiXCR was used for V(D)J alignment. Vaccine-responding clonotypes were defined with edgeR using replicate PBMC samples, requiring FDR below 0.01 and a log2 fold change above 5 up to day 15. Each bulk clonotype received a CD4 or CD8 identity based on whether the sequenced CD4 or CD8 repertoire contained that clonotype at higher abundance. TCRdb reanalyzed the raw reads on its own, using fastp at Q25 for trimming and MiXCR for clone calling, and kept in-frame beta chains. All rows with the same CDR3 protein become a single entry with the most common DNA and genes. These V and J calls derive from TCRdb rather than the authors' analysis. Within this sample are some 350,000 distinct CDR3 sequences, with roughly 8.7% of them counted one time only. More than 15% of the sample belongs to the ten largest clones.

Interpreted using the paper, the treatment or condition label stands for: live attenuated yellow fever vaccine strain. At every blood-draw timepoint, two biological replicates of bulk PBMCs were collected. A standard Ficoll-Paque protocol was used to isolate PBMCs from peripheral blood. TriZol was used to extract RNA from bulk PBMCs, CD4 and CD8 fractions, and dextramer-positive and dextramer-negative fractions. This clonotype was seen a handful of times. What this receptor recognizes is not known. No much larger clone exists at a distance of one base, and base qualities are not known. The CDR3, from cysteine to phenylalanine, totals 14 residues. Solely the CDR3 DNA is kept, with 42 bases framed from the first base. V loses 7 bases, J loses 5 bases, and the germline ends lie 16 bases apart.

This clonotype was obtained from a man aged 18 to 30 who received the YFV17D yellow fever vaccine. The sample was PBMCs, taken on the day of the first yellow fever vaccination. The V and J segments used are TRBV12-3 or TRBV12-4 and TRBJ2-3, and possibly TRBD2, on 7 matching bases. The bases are TGTGCCAGCAAATGGGGGGGGGCCGAAGATACGCAGTATTTT. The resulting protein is CASKWGGAEDTQYF.